The rows below give T cell receptor beta chains drawn from one sample of a study of blood T cell repertoires in COVID-19. The protocol was immunoSEQ multiplex PCR, while the TCRdb copy is restricted to in-frame clones and leaves out a portion. This sample has 100,000 to 150,000 clones, with about 88% found just once. Sequences were obtained from peripheral blood. These receptors came from an elderly woman with acute or convalescent COVID-19. Both conserved end residues are trimmed from each CDR3. The D gene is left open where the match is weak. Clone sizes are given selectively: once, few, many, or a class where the clone is expanded.

V: TRBV3-1/TRBV3-2
D: TRBD1
size: -
CDR3: ASSQTTGYQPQH

V: TRBV5-8
D: -
size: -
CDR3: ASRDRVYEQY

V: TRBV5-1
D: TRBD2
size: -
CDR3: ASSLAAGVSETQY

V: TRBV7-2
D: TRBD2
size: -
CDR3: ASSLAASGGLNEQY

V: TRBV18
D: -
size: -
CDR3: ASSPTGIPVYEQY

V: TRBV28
D: -
size: -
CDR3: ASSLERGVNEKLF

V: TRBV5-4
D: TRBD2
size: -
CDR3: ASSTLAGWRGETQY

V: TRBV12-3/TRBV12-4
D: -
size: -
CDR3: ASTPRGSDEQF

V: TRBV7-6
D: TRBD2
size: once
CDR3: ASSLRPLAGGRLTGELF

V: TRBV18
D: TRBD1
size: -
CDR3: ASSATGGASTDTQY

V: TRBV11-2
D: -
size: -
CDR3: ASSSYRAVQPQH

V: TRBV6-2/TRBV6-3
D: -
size: -
CDR3: ASSRDKRKYNEQF

V: TRBV6-4
D: -
size: -
CDR3: ASSDEGGTEAF

V: TRBV18
D: TRBD1
size: -
CDR3: ASSPQGADGGYT

V: TRBV19
D: -
size: -
CDR3: ASSLQDRRYT

V: TRBV5-1
D: TRBD2
size: -
CDR3: ASSLDGSSGGDEQF

V: TRBV5-6
D: -
size: -
CDR3: ASSIPGLRGEQY

V: TRBV4-1
D: -
size: -
CDR3: ASSHTGTDTQY

V: TRBV6-1
D: TRBD1
size: few
CDR3: ASSVSGQRTGNTIY

V: TRBV18
D: -
size: -
CDR3: ASSQDISAEQY

V: TRBV3-1/TRBV3-2
D: TRBD1
size: -
CDR3: ASSSAGTGPYEQY

V: TRBV27
D: -
size: -
CDR3: ASSKTGQRYNSPLH

V: TRBV11-3
D: -
size: -
CDR3: ASSLRPPGQRADEQF

V: TRBV28
D: -
size: many
CDR3: AIHTSTDTQY

V: TRBV3-1/TRBV3-2
D: TRBD1
size: -
CDR3: ASSQDRTGGEAF

V: TRBV7-9
D: TRBD2
size: -
CDR3: ASSRTSGSNEQY

V: TRBV19
D: TRBD1
size: once
CDR3: ASSIALRGQGEQY